A selection of T cell receptor beta chains follows, all from one sample in a study of blood T cell repertoires in COVID-19. The protocol was immunoSEQ multiplex PCR, while the TCRdb copy is restricted to in-frame clones and leaves out a portion. The sample has roughly 200,000 clones, about nine tenths seen once. Specimen: peripheral blood. These receptors all come from a middle-aged man with acute or convalescent COVID-19. Both conserved end residues are part of each CDR3. The D gene is left open where the match is weak. Only part of the rows carry a size: once, few, many, or a class if the clone is expanded.

abundance	d_gene	v_gene	j_gene	CDR3aa	CDR3nt
NA	NA	TRBV6-5	TRBJ2-5	CASSPRAPKTQYF	TGTGCCAGCAGCCCGAGAGCTCCAAAGACCCAGTACTTC
NA	TRBD1	TRBV19	TRBJ1-2	CASRDRDGYTF	TGTGCCAGCCGGGACAGGGACGGCTACACCTTC
NA	NA	TRBV9	TRBJ1-1	CASSAEGRSNTEAFF	TGTGCCAGCAGCGCGGAGGGACGGAGCAACACTGAAGCTTTCTTT
once	NA	TRBV6-5	TRBJ1-6	CASTGGIYNSPLHF	TGTGCCAGCACGGGGGGCATCTATAATTCACCCCTCCACTTT
NA	TRBD2	TRBV9	TRBJ2-1	CASSVASGGANKNEQFF	TGTGCCAGCAGCGTAGCGAGCGGGGGGGCCAATAAGAATGAGCAGTTCTTC
NA	NA	TRBV30	TRBJ1-2	CAWRAQVKDGYTF	TGTGCCTGGAGGGCCCAGGTTAAGGATGGCTACACCTTC
few	NA	TRBV18	TRBJ1-3	CASSPMIAGSSGNTIYF	TGTGCCAGCTCACCAATGATTGCGGGGTCCTCTGGAAACACCATATATTTT
NA	NA	TRBV19	TRBJ2-1	CASSQQGGRSYNEQFF	TGTGCCAGTAGTCAACAGGGGGGGCGTTCCTACAATGAGCAGTTCTTC
NA	NA	TRBV5-1	TRBJ2-5	CASSLARGSQETQYF	TGCGCCAGCAGCTTGGCCCGGGGGAGCCAAGAGACCCAGTACTTC
NA	TRBD2	TRBV9	TRBJ2-4	CASSDQQHRGGPNIQYF	TGTGCCAGCAGCGACCAACAACATCGGGGGGGTCCAAACATTCAGTACTTC
NA	NA	TRBV14	TRBJ1-2	CASSQAIGGHTGIGYGYTF	TGTGCCAGCAGCCAAGCAATTGGGGGCCATACGGGGATCGGCTATGGCTACACCTTC
NA	NA	TRBV10-1	TRBJ2-2	CATETGGNTGELFF	TGCGCCACCGAAACCGGGGGGAACACCGGGGAGCTGTTTTTT
NA	TRBD2	TRBV6-2/TRBV6-3	TRBJ2-3	CASSYGTSVSGTDTQYF	TGTGCCAGCAGTTACGGGACTAGCGTTAGTGGCACAGATACGCAGTATTTT
NA	NA	TRBV5-4	TRBJ1-1	CASSPITIGPQEAAFF	TGTGCCAGCAGCCCCATTACCATTGGGCCCCAGGAGGCAGCTTTCTTT
NA	TRBD1	TRBV4-3	TRBJ1-5	CASSQDWGGAGTGNQPQHF	TGCGCCAGCAGCCAAGATTGGGGGGGGGCCGGGACAGGAAATCAGCCCCAGCATTTT
NA	TRBD1	TRBV6-5	TRBJ1-2	CASSSPTGGNYGYTF	TGTGCCAGCAGTTCGCCGACAGGGGGCAACTATGGCTACACCTTC
once	TRBD2	TRBV9	TRBJ2-1	CASSQTSGDYNEQFF	TGTGCCAGCAGCCAAACTAGCGGGGATTACAATGAGCAGTTCTTC
NA	NA	TRBV6-5	TRBJ2-7	CASSYSPSSYEQYF	TGTGCCAGCAGTTACTCTCCGAGCTCCTACGAGCAGTACTTC
NA	TRBD1	TRBV18	TRBJ2-1	CASSPRDRVYNEQFF	TGTGCCAGCTCACCCCGGGACAGGGTGTACAATGAGCAGTTCTTC
once	TRBD1	TRBV19	TRBJ1-1	CASSIAGGSIVRAFF	TGTGCCAGTAGTATCGCAGGGGGTTCAATTGTTCGAGCTTTCTTT
NA	TRBD1	TRBV29-1	TRBJ1-1	CSVGWDRFF	TGCAGCGTTGGGTGGGACAGATTCTTT
NA	NA	TRBV9	TRBJ1-4	CASSPRWGLNEKLFF	TGTGCCAGCAGCCCCAGGTGGGGGCTTAATGAAAAACTGTTTTTT
NA	TRBD1	TRBV19	TRBJ2-3	CASTPDRGRTDTQYF	TGTGCCAGTACCCCCGACAGGGGGAGAACAGATACGCAGTATTTT
NA	TRBD2	TRBV28	TRBJ2-5	CASSLYRGGLETQYF	TGTGCCAGCAGCCTATACCGGGGGGGGCTAGAGACCCAGTACTTC
NA	NA	TRBV6-6	TRBJ1-1	CASSYSEFGSEAFF	TGTGCCAGCAGTTACTCGGAGTTCGGCTCTGAAGCTTTCTTT
NA	NA	TRBV5-4	TRBJ2-7	CASSLTGKKAYEQYF	TGTGCCAGCAGCTTGACAGGGAAAAAGGCCTACGAGCAGTACTTC
NA	TRBD1	TRBV5-1	TRBJ2-5	CASSPPTGVQETQYF	TGCGCCAGCAGCCCCCCAACAGGGGTCCAAGAGACCCAGTACTTC
NA	NA	TRBV20-1	TRBJ2-1	CSAPVNNEQFF	TGCAGTGCTCCGGTCAACAATGAGCAGTTCTTC
NA	NA	TRBV5-5	TRBJ1-5	CASSAHRENQPQHF	TGTGCCAGCAGCGCCCACAGGGAGAATCAGCCCCAGCATTTT
NA	NA	TRBV7-7	TRBJ2-3	CASSLSWGSTDTQYF	TGTGCCAGCAGCTTATCCTGGGGCAGCACAGATACGCAGTATTTT
NA	TRBD2	TRBV5-4	TRBJ2-7	CASSLENGGAYEQYF	TGTGCCAGCAGCTTGGAGAACGGGGGGGCCTACGAGCAGTACTTC
NA	TRBD1	TRBV5-8	TRBJ1-1	CASSFWTGLNTEAFF	TGTGCCAGCAGCTTTTGGACAGGCCTGAACACTGAAGCTTTCTTT
NA	NA	TRBV21-1	TRBJ2-5	CASSKDERDTQETQYF	TGTGCCAGCAGCAAGGATGAGCGGGACACCCAAGAGACCCAGTACTTC
NA	TRBD1	TRBV5-4	TRBJ1-3	CASSPAGQISGNTIYF	TGTGCCAGCAGCCCGGCGGGACAGATCTCTGGAAACACCATATATTTT
once	NA	TRBV5-4	TRBJ1-1	CASSPGAGEAEAFF	TGTGCCAGCAGCCCGGGAGCGGGAGAGGCTGAAGCTTTCTTT
NA	TRBD1	TRBV2	TRBJ1-6	CASTDSSGTGYRVRYNSPLHF	TGTGCCAGCACCGATTCCTCCGGGACAGGATATAGGGTAAGGTATAATTCACCCCTCCACTTT
NA	NA	TRBV7-9	TRBJ1-3	CATRGGGPSGNTIYF	TGTGCCACCCGGGGAGGGGGACCCTCTGGAAACACCATATATTTT
NA	NA	TRBV2	TRBJ1-1	CASTDFTEAFF	TGTGCCAGCACCGACTTCACTGAAGCTTTCTTT
NA	TRBD1	TRBV5-6	TRBJ1-3	CASSLGTGSGNTIYF	TGTGCCAGCAGCTTGGGGACAGGGTCCGGAAACACCATATATTTT
NA	TRBD1	TRBV24-1	TRBJ2-5	CATSDRGQQETQYF	TGTGCCACCAGTGATCGGGGACAGCAAGAGACCCAGTACTTC
NA	TRBD1	TRBV18	TRBJ1-5	CASSSGQGAGQPQHF	TGTGCCAGCTCAAGCGGACAGGGGGCAGGCCAGCCCCAGCATTTT
NA	TRBD1	TRBV5-4	TRBJ2-7	CATFWDRTSYEQYF	TGTGCCACCTTTTGGGACAGAACTTCCTACGAGCAGTACTTC
NA	TRBD2	TRBV10-3	TRBJ2-3	CAISDGTSGTSTDTQYF	TGTGCCATCAGTGACGGGACTAGCGGAACTAGCACAGATACGCAGTATTTT
many	NA	TRBV6-5	TRBJ2-7	CASRSRVDEQYF	TGTGCCAGCAGGAGCAGGGTCGACGAGCAGTACTTC
NA	TRBD1	TRBV5-1	TRBJ1-4	CASSALQGANEKLFF	TGCGCCAGCAGCGCCCTACAGGGGGCTAATGAAAAACTGTTTTTT
NA	NA	TRBV11-2	TRBJ2-5	CASSSLQGPHRRGQYF	TGTGCCAGCAGCTCTCTCCAGGGGCCCCATCGTAGAGGCCAGTACTTC
NA	TRBD1	TRBV15	TRBJ1-4	CATSRNGQGGTNEKLFF	TGTGCCACCAGCAGAAACGGACAGGGAGGAACTAATGAAAAACTGTTTTTT
NA	NA	TRBV6-2/TRBV6-3	TRBJ1-5	CASSYLKGGSGNQPQHF	TGTGCCAGCAGTTACTTAAAAGGGGGATCGGGCAATCAGCCCCAGCATTTT
NA	NA	TRBV6-2/TRBV6-3	TRBJ2-7	CASTPGPGGSSYEQYF	TGTGCCAGCACCCCTGGCCCGGGGGGCTCATCCTACGAGCAGTACTTC
NA	NA	TRBV6-2/TRBV6-3	TRBJ2-3	CASSYGYRELTDTQYF	TGTGCCAGCAGTTACGGCTACAGGGAATTAACAGATACGCAGTATTTT
NA	TRBD1	TRBV9	TRBJ1-6	CASTTTGWNSPLHF	TGTGCCAGCACCACGACAGGGTGGAATTCACCCCTCCACTTT
NA	NA	TRBV24-1	TRBJ2-4	CATSAGGAYGNIQYF	TGTGCCACCAGTGCCGGCGGGGCATACGGAAACATTCAGTACTTC
NA	TRBD1	TRBV3-1/TRBV3-2	TRBJ2-7	CASSQMLGTGGYEQYF	TGTGCCAGCAGCCAAATGCTCGGGACAGGGGGCTACGAGCAGTACTTC
NA	NA	TRBV30	TRBJ1-1	CAWRAVLNTEAFF	TGTGCCTGGAGGGCCGTCCTGAACACTGAAGCTTTCTTT
NA	TRBD2	TRBV29-1	TRBJ2-3	CSVEGTSGGVDTQYF	TGCAGCGTTGAAGGGACTAGCGGGGGGGTAGATACGCAGTATTTT